Shown below are 25 T cell receptor beta chains from a single sample sequenced in a study of vaccination effects on CD4 cells after COVID-19. Viral peptide pools were used in the ViraFEST assay to expand antigen-specific CD4+ T cells, and sequencing came afterward. CD4+ T cell isolation took place after approximately 11 days of culture. Two-dose BNT162b2 or mRNA-1273 vaccination was given to participants. Antigen specificity for these receptors is unknown. Assay: immunoSEQ multiplex PCR; the TCRdb copy retains only in-frame clones and omits some. The sample records around 24,000 clones, around four fifths being singletons. The sequenced sample was CD4+ T cells from PBMCs cultured with HCoV-NL63 spike peptides, obtained after COVID-19 vaccination. The receptors shown here come from a human donor who received a COVID-19 vaccine.

This clone was counted only a few times. The gene calls are TRBV19 and TRBJ2-1, with D maybe TRBD2 (6 bases). The CDR3 totals 16 residues. Germline CDR1 LNHDA, CDR2 SQIVND (reference sequence). The V gene lost 4 bases and the J gene lost 9 bases, with 22 bases spanning the gap. CDR3 sequence (DNA): TGTGCCAGTAGTACCCTTTCGGGGTCCCACGGGGGTGAGCAGTTCTTC. Translation: CASSTLSGSHGGEQFF.

The chain carries TRBV6-5 and TRBJ2-7, with 11 nucleotides matching TRBD1. The CDR3 is 14 amino acids. Germline CDR1 MNHEY, CDR2 SVGAGI. Trimming at V came to 6 bases and at J to 2 bases, leaving 3 bases not matched to a gene. CDR3 loop: CASRPGQGAYEQYF. For the CDR3, the DNA is TGTGCCAGCAGACCGGGACAGGGGGCCTACGAGCAGTACTTC.

This chain uses TRBV5-5 with TRBJ1-1; weak D call: TRBD1 (5 bases). This CDR3 is built from 15 residues. Germline V gives CDR1 SGHKS, CDR2 YYEKEE (reference sequence). Trimming left V 3 bases short and J 2 bases short, with 14 bases between. Here the CDR3 DNA reads TGTGCCAGCAGCTGGGGGAGGACAAGTAACACTGAAGCTTTCTTT. Translated, it gives CASSWGRTSNTEAFF. Full variable domain (outside the CDR3, taken from reference TRBV5-5 and TRBJ1-1): DAGVTQSPTHLIKTRGQQVTLRCSPISGHKSVSWYQQVLGQGPQFIFQYYEKEERGRGNFPDRFSARQFPNYSSELNVNALLLGDSALYLCASSWGRTSNTEAFFGQGTRLTVV.

By its share, this clone is medium-sized. The rearrangement joins TRBV4-1 to TRBJ2-7; D is ambiguous. Trimming left V 1 base short and J 0 bases short, with 10 bases between. Looked up from germline, CDR1 is MGHRA and CDR2 is YSYEKL. The CDR3 loop spans 15 amino acids. The CDR3: CASSQAAESSYEQYF. The DNA of the CDR3 is TGCGCCAGCAGCCAAGCGGCAGAGAGCTCCTACGAGCAGTACTTC.

The sample holds a few counts of this clone. V gene TRBV5-1 combines with J gene TRBJ1-4, with TRBD1 as a possible D gene (5 bases). V shed 1 base and J shed 7 bases, with 11 bases lying between them. CDR3 length: 14 residues. Germline values: CDR1 SGHRS, CDR2 YFSETQ. The CDR3 region is CASSLRQGVEKLFF. The CDR3, as DNA: TGCGCCAGCAGCTTGAGGCAGGGAGTTGAAAAACTGTTTTTT.

J is TRBJ1-5 and V is TRBV28; no definite D call. The ends were cut back, 5 bases at V and 1 base at J, with 21 bases in the middle. The germline V gene has CDR1 MDHEN and CDR2 SYDVKM. The CDR3 runs to 18 residues. The CDR3 reads CASSPPLYSDQSNQPQHF. CDR3 DNA: TGTGCCAGCAGTCCACCCCTCTACTCCGACCAGAGCAATCAGCCCCAGCATTTT.

The chain recombines TRBV5-6 with TRBJ2-5; unclear D gene. Germline loops: CDR1 SGHDT, CDR2 YYEEEE. The CDR3 has 14 amino acids. V dropped 4 bases and J dropped 1 base, with 11 bases sitting between them. CDR3 protein: CASSPPWRQETQYF. The CDR3 DNA reads TGTGCCAGCAGCCCGCCTTGGCGCCAAGAGACCCAGTACTTC. Based on the CDR3 plus reference TRBV5-6 and TRBJ2-5, the full variable domain is DAGVTQSPTHLIKTRGQQVTLRCSPKSGHDTVSWYQQALGQGPQFIFQYYEEEERQRGNFPDRFSGHQFPNYSSELNVNALLLGDSALYLCASSPPWRQETQYFGPGTRLLVL.

V and J are TRBV6-6 and TRBJ2-5, with D perhaps matching TRBD2 (6 bases). This CDR3 comprises 15 residues. Per germline, CDR1 MNHNY and CDR2 SVGAGI (reference sequence). Trimming took off 6 bases at V and 5 bases at J, with 19 bases between the two ends. The CDR3 bases are TGTGCCAGCAGGCGAACAACGGGGACTTTTGAGACCCAGTACTTC. This gives the protein CASRRTTGTFETQYF.

This chain joins TRBV11-2 and TRBJ2-7; D may match TRBD1 or TRBD2 (5 bases each). The V end was cut by 1 base, the J end by 4 bases, with 11 bases between. The V gene's germline CDR1 is SGHAT and CDR2 FQNNGV. This CDR3 has 14 residues. CDR3: CASSLVGTFYEQYF. The CDR3 DNA sequence: TGTGCCAGCAGCTTAGTCGGGACCTTTTACGAGCAGTACTTC.

This chain joins TRBV6-5 and TRBJ1-2; 7 bases align to TRBD1. The CDR3 sequence is 13 residues long. The ends lost 2 bases at V and 4 bases at J; junction bases unmatched: 1. The germline CDR1 and CDR2 sequences are MNHEY and SVGAGI. In nucleotides, the CDR3 is TGTGCCAGCAGTTACGGACAGGTCTATGGCTACACCTTC. This encodes CASSYGQVYGYTF.

V gene TRBV29-1 combines with J gene TRBJ2-5, with D tentatively TRBD2 (6 bases). This CDR3 contains 15 residues. Trimming shortened V by 6 bases and J by 5 bases, and 22 bases separated the two germline ends. Germline V gives CDR1 SQVTM, CDR2 ANQGSEA. The CDR3 spells CSVIPGTWVGETQYF. The CDR3 region has the DNA TGCAGCGTGATTCCCGGGACTTGGGTCGGCGAGACCCAGTACTTC.

The chain combines TRBV30 with TRBJ1-1; D is unclear. V was pared by 5 bases and J by 1 base, with 23 bases between. The CDR3 totals 17 residues. Germline V gene data show CDR1 as GTSNPN and CDR2 as SVGIG (reference sequence). This CDR3 reads CAWDDWGWEARNTEAFF. CDR3 DNA sequence: TGTGCCTGGGATGATTGGGGTTGGGAGGCTCGGAACACTGAAGCTTTCTTT.

The CDR3 sequence: CASLGGRGVDTQYF. In nucleotides, the CDR3 is TGTGCCAGCTTAGGCGGGAGGGGGGTAGATACGCAGTATTTT. V gene TRBV2 combines with J gene TRBJ2-3, with 9 bases that match TRBD2. Germline CDR1 SNHLY, CDR2 FYNNEI. This CDR3 is built from 14 residues. Trimming at V came to 8 bases and at J to 5 bases, leaving 8 bases not matched to a gene.

This clone was seen a handful of times. The chain recombines TRBV2 with TRBJ2-6; D is uncertain. This CDR3 contains 14 residues. Germline V gene lookup returns CDR1 SNHLY and CDR2 FYNNEI. Between the trimmed V and J ends, which lost 6 bases and 0 bases, there was a span of 6 bases. The CDR3 loop reads CASSAFSGANVLTF. DNA for the CDR3: TGTGCCAGCAGCGCTTTCTCTGGGGCCAACGTCCTGACTTTC.

This clone turned up a few times. The chain uses TRBV30 and TRBJ1-1; a weak D match, TRBD1 (5 bases). From germline, CDR1 is GTSNPN and CDR2 SVGIG (reference sequence). The V and J ends lost 0 bases and 11 bases respectively, with 13 bases between them. The CDR3 sequence is 12 residues long. The CDR3 region has the DNA TGTGCCTGGAGTGTATCAGGGCGGCGGGCTTTCTTT. This gives the protein CAWSVSGRRAFF.

The chain employs TRBV10-3 and TRBJ1-2; 7 bases are shared with TRBD1. With 3 bases clipped from V and 6 bases from J, the junction kept 13 bases outside the gene matches. The CDR3 is made up of 16 amino acids. The germline gives CDR1 ENHRY, CDR2 SYGVKD. Here the CDR3 reads CAISDPPPRTGHGYTF. Here the CDR3 DNA reads TGTGCCATCAGTGACCCTCCTCCTCGGACAGGCCATGGCTACACCTTC.

V usage is TRBV25-1 and J usage is TRBJ1-2; 7 bases map to TRBD1. Germline trimming cut 3 bases from V and 1 base from J; bases unmatched to any gene: 5. CDR1 MGHDK and CDR2 SYGVNS come from the germline V gene. The CDR3 consists of 15 residues. The CDR3 here is CASSDSQGGNYGYTF. The CDR3 region has the DNA TGTGCCAGCAGTGATTCCCAGGGGGGTAACTATGGCTACACCTTC.

Here the CDR3 reads CASSSFRNTGELFF. The CDR3, as DNA: TGTGCCAGCAGCTCCTTCAGGAACACCGGGGAGCTGTTTTTT. This sequence joins TRBV5-5 and TRBJ2-2, with unresolved D. V gave up 3 bases and J gave up 1 base, with 7 bases separating them. The germline CDR1 and CDR2 sequences are SGHKS and YYEKEE (reference sequence). This CDR3 has 14 amino acids.

CDR3 sequence: CASSLFGDGSEKLFF. CDR3 bases: TGTGCCAGCAGTTTATTCGGGGATGGTAGTGAAAAACTGTTTTTT. The chain links TRBV27 to TRBJ1-4; D is undetermined. With 1 base removed from V and 7 bases from J, the gap between germline ends came to 13 bases. CDR3 length: 15 amino acids. Germline V CDR1 and CDR2: MNHEY, SMNVEV (reference sequence).

This chain joins TRBV29-1 and TRBJ2-5; unclear D gene. V was clipped by 4 bases and J by 3 bases, with 9 bases between them. The CDR3 covers 12 residues. Germline CDR1 SQVTM, CDR2 ANQGSEA. CDR3: CSVVSSKETQYF. As DNA, the CDR3 is TGCAGCGTTGTATCCAGCAAAGAGACCCAGTACTTC.

Concerning this clone itself: A read error may produce the germline difference seen at one junction end. The chain carries TRBV7-9 and TRBJ2-3; no clear D gene. CDR1 is SEHNR, CDR2 FQNEAQ, per germline (reference sequence). The CDR3 has 12 amino acids. This CDR3 is CASSLFPDPIHF. The CDR3 region has the DNA TGTGCCAGCAGCTTGTTTCCAGACCCTATCCATTTT.

CDR3 nucleotide sequence: TGTGCCTGGGGTGGGCTAGCGGGAGTCACAGATACGCAGTATTTT. Protein product: CAWGGLAGVTDTQYF. The chain recombines TRBV30 with TRBJ2-3, with TRBD2 identical over 10 bases. Germline CDR1 is GTSNPN and CDR2 is SVGIG (reference sequence). CDR3 length: 15 residues. After removal of 5 bases from V and 2 bases from J, the junction contained 7 bases not matched to a gene.

The chain couples TRBV20-1 to TRBJ2-7, with D perhaps matching TRBD2 (5 bases). CDR1 is DFQATT, CDR2 SNEGSKA, per germline (reference sequence). The V and J ends lost 6 bases and 4 bases respectively, with 7 bases between them. This CDR3 is 10 amino acids long. For the CDR3, the DNA is TGCAGTGCGGGAGAATACGAGCAGTACTTC. This sequence encodes CSAGEYEQYF.

The chain recombines TRBV6-1 with TRBJ2-7; D is unresolved. Germline CDR1 MNHNS, CDR2 SASEGT. V lost 2 bases and J 0 bases, leaving 8 bases between the germline ends. This CDR3 is built from 14 residues. CDR3: CASSELSFSYEQYF. The CDR3 nucleotides are TGTGCCAGCAGTGAATTAAGTTTCTCCTACGAGCAGTACTTC.

The chain has TRBV7-2 and TRBJ2-7; D unclear. The CDR3 consists of 15 residues. The V end lost 5 bases, the J end lost 1 base, and 15 bases lay between the germline ends. CDR1 and CDR2 (germline): SGHTA, FQGNSA. The CDR3 spells CASSQGSVGSYEQYF. Written as DNA, the CDR3 is TGTGCCAGCAGCCAAGGAAGCGTAGGGTCCTACGAGCAGTACTTC.